This T cell receptor (beta chain) was recovered during a study of cytomegalovirus exposure and HLA in healthy donors (dated by TCRdb to 2016 to 2017). About the investigation overall: In an earlier analysis of 587 of the donors, 276 Gb of sequence data and 90 million to 120 million unique TCR beta sequences from 150 million to 200 million T cells were reported. Of the roughly 400 genotyped donors, about 80% fell in the genetic ancestry cluster associated with self-reported Caucasian donors. Among 350 to 400 genotyped donors of the cohort, an average of roughly 240,000 unique TCR beta nucleotide sequences were sequenced per donor, 15% to 20% of them non-productive. In an earlier analysis of 587 of the donors, high-throughput TCR beta sequencing was used to judge whether each TCR beta V gene segment behaved as functional or pseudogenic. A later genetic analysis took genome-wide SNP genotypes for about three fifths of the 666 donors and used that subset as a discovery cohort. Using immunosequencing, the study profiled T cell repertoires from some 670 subjects and related those repertoires to cytomegalovirus serostatus. Class I and class II HLA loci were covered by the typing at four-digit resolution. The study aimed to test whether signatures of past pathogen exposure could be identified by cataloging public T cell receptors. A handful of DR-DQ haplotypes were handled as single units for association and clustering because linkage in the cohort was strong. To study patterns of TCR occurrence, a later analysis re-analyzed previously published TCR beta repertoires from more than 550 donors and added high-resolution HLA genotyping. To predict cytomegalovirus infection status, the study combined high-throughput TCR immunosequencing, statistical association of individual TCRs with disease status, and machine learning. In addition to the first cohort of 666 subjects, a separate validation cohort of 130 or so different subjects was used. Rather than drawing on any new phenotypic data, the later analysis identified candidate immune exposures from TCR beta sequences and the way those sequences occurred across donors. Typing coverage varied by locus: roughly 620-640 donors for A, B, C, DRB1 and DQB1; 500 to 550 for DQA1; more than 600 for DPA1; around 450 for DPB1. Every repertoire in the discovery cohort had been generated on one and the same sequencing platform. Alongside the repertoire data, information on donor age, sex, ethnicity and CMV serostatus was compiled. An early release covering 550 to 700 HLA-typed donors comprised 300 to 350 gigabases of sequencing data and tens of millions of unique TCR sequences.

Points the paper makes about the study in general: A group of highly shared sequence variants was considered likely to be a technical artifact of the sequencing pipeline. Most CMV-associated TCR beta chains appeared to be HLA-restricted in a later analysis, and the HLA associations seemed to be driven largely by CMV exposure. An association between a missense DCLRE1C variant and V-gene and J-gene trimming of TCR beta chains was found in a later genetic analysis and replicated in an independent cohort. A further reported finding was that TCR beta sequences accurately predicted the HLA-A and HLA-B alleles for most subjects in the first cohort. Most TCR sequences were observed very rarely across donors, whereas some public TCRs were present in many individuals. The classifier was reported to diagnose cytomegalovirus status with high specificity and sensitivity in both the original cohort and the validation cohort. A later analysis associated some 17,000 TCR beta sequences with specific HLA alleles at a false discovery rate of 0.05. When HLA alleles, especially DR and DQ, strongly co-occurred, attributing TCR associations to individual alleles was difficult. Correlated functional status among segregating V segments might be attributable to linkage disequilibrium, but an unknown experimental factor could not be ruled out. Sequencing depth was assumed to be roughly uniform across donors in the presence/absence analyses, though that assumption may not hold. Broadly in line with IMGT annotations, most TCR beta V segments showed up in productive rearrangements about 87% or about 30% of the time in an earlier analysis of several hundred of the donors. Because counts were too low, about 18 rarely observed V segments, including chromosome 9 orphons, were excluded from the earlier analysis of 587 of the donors. Several of the top co-occurrence clusters appeared to be linked to parvovirus B19, influenza, CMV and Epstein-Barr virus, according to a later analysis. The cohort was sequenced for TCR beta chains only, and without alpha or paired-chain data the features that could be detected were limited. The only immune exposure information available for the cohort was CMV serostatus. Because HLA typing was missing for some donors at each locus, association tests included only the typed subset. In vitro tests confirmed that a few of the cytomegalovirus-associated TCR beta chains recognize cytomegalovirus antigens. Some IMGT-functional V segments, including TRBV6-2 and TRBV6-3, could not be told apart with the 87-base-pair reads, so those segments were excluded. In the study, about 150 TCR beta chains were listed as associated with cytomegalovirus. A later analysis found that TCR association rates varied across HLA loci, with DRB1 alleles showing the most associated TCRs and HLA-C alleles the fewest. Compared with equally common non-associated chains, HLA-associated TCR beta chains in a later analysis were more clonally expanded and had lower generation probabilities. The authors suggested that the approach could potentially be generalized to other disease states and immunological phenotypes. According to a later genetic analysis, donors in an Asian-associated ancestry cluster had fewer N-insertions in productive TCRs than the approximately 650-donor mean.

The germline V gene provides CDR1 SGHTA and CDR2 FQGNSA. The junction carries 13 bases between V and J, which are trimmed by 3 bases and 3 bases respectively. The cysteine opens and the phenylalanine closes a CDR3 of 15 amino acids. CDR3 DNA only is kept here, 45 bases in frame from base 1. The method was the immunoSEQ multiplex PCR assay. A mixture of 60 forward primers for TCR Vbeta segments and 13 reverse primers for TCR Jbeta segments was used in the multiplex PCR. Amplification of the CDR3 region of rearranged TCR beta genes was performed with a multiplex PCR assay on genomic DNA. On the Illumina HiSeq System, the amplified TCR beta libraries were sequenced as 87-base-pair reads. On the authors' methods: A later analysis tallied 75 million to 85 million unique TCR beta chains across the 550 to 850 repertoires, and about 12 million of those chains were shared by two or more donors. A nearest-neighbor algorithm error-corrected the raw reads and collapsed the reads into unique sequences, merging closely related sequences to remove PCR and sequencing errors. CDR3 sequences were aligned to IMGT reference sequences to assign V, D and J gene segments. Each retained sequence needed at least a six-nucleotide match to both a V gene segment and a J gene segment. A rearrangement was called productive if the CDR3 had no stop codons and remained in frame with V and J, and every other rearrangement was called non-productive. Following IMGT convention, CDR3 was defined as the stretch from the second conserved V-encoded cysteine up to the conserved J-encoded phenylalanine. In an earlier analysis of just under 600 of the donors, sequences lacking an unambiguous match to a single V gene segment were excluded. An earlier analysis of several hundred of the donors classified V segments as functional when productive rearrangements were above 56.7% and as segregating when the standard deviation between donors was above 5%. A statistical classification framework was built to diagnose cytomegalovirus status from the catalog of TCR beta chain sequences. In a later analysis, V and J genes were assigned by comparing TCR nucleotide sequences against IMGT/GENE-DB human TR gene sequences. Using the TCRdist pipeline, a later analysis assigned CDR3 sequences along with most-parsimonious VDJ recombination scenarios. In a later analysis, each TCR beta chain was defined by its CDR3 amino acid sequence together with its V-gene family, and reads lacking a unique V-gene family were excluded. As a way to deal with suspected cross-contamination and a sequencing artifact, a later analysis dropped 450 to 600 nucleotide sequences that were highly shared and had low generation probability. In a later analysis, a clonal expansion index was calculated for each public chain from normalized within-repertoire ranks of inferred template counts. Generation probabilities in a later analysis came from a VDJ recombination model fitted to out-of-frame rearrangements, and those results were checked against IGoR. A later analysis scored TCR-TCR, TCR-HLA and TCR-CMV co-occurrence with hypergeometric tests, applying a repertoire-size bias correction to TCR pairs. In a later analysis, false discovery rates were estimated by permuting HLA or CMV assignments 20 times. A later analysis grouped co-occurring TCRs with DBSCAN, adding TCRdist sequence similarity when clustering within HLA-allele-positive subsets. Repertoires with fewer than 30,000 or more than 120,000 public chains, plus five repertoires with anomalous nucleotide sharing, were excluded from co-occurrence clustering. TCRdb carries this immuneACCESS record with in-frame sequences only. Its versions omit some clonotypes, under half of them owing to an unresolved V gene in the studies checked, with the rest unexplained. For V, J and clone size, that table is used; D and trimming come from the DNA. This sample has 75,000 to 100,000 clones in its table, and 6.5% to 8% of those were observed once. The ten largest clones take up approximately 2.4% of the sample.

The cohort was made up of 650 to 700 healthy bone marrow donors. Cohort members were all nominally healthy when sampled, although unrecorded immune exposures were likely present. The donor was CMV seronegative and belonged to the group of over 300 seronegative cohort members. A peripheral blood sample was provided by each donor, and peripheral blood mononuclear cells were used for TCR beta sequencing. The Qiagen DNeasy Blood Extraction Kit was used to extract genomic DNA from the blood cell samples. As concerns this clone: Its antigen has not been determined. Per-base qualities were not stored, and no clone one base away is much larger.

Sample: PBMCs. The clonotype originates from a man aged 50 or older in good health and CMV-seronegative. The chain is made from TRBV7-2 and TRBJ2-3; the D gene is perhaps TRBD2, from 6 matching bases. Read as DNA, the sequence is TGTGCCAGCAGCTTTGCGGGAACGGGTACAGATACGCAGTATTTT. Its amino acids are CASSFAGTGTDTQYF.